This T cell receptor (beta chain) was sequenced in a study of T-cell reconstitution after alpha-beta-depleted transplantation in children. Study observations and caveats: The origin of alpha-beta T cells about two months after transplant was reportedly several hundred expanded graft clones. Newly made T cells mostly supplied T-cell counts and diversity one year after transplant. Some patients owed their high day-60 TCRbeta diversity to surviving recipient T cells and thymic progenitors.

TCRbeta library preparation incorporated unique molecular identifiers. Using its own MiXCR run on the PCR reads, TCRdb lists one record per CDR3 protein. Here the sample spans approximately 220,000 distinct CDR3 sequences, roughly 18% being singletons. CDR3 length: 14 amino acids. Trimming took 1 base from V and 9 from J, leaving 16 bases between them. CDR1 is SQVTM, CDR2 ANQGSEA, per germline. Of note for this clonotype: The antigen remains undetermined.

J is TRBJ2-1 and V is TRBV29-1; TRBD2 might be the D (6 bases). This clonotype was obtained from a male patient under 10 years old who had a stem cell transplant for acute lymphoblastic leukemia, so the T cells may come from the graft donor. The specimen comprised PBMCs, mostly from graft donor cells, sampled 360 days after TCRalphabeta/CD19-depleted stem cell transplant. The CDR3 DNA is TGCAGCGTTGAAGTATTCGGGAGAGCGCGTGAGCAGTTCTTC. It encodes CSVEVFGRAREQFF.